The entry below gives a single T cell receptor beta chain sequence along with its context. The target antigen is unknown. The data derive from a study of shared clonotypes between healthy human individuals. Study-level results: What rarefaction showed was incomplete sorted-subset sequencing despite large depth.

Sorted-subset replicate PCRs used around 200 ng of genomic DNA. This amount corresponded to 33,000 or so T cell genomes. Libraries were prepared by immunoSEQ multiplex PCR; TCRdb keeps only in-frame clonotypes and omits some of them. Here the sample spans roughly 2.2 million clones, over 90% being singletons. CD4+ cells were split into CD45RA+ naive and CD45RA-negative memory subsets. Sequencing was carried out using naive CD4+ T cells from PBMCs. Subset: CD45RA+ positively selected. The origin of this receptor is a man younger than 35 in good health. Some clones in this sample may be carry-over from other donors' samples.

CDR3 in amino acids: CASSLSWVSSYEQYF. In DNA, the CDR3 is TGTGCCAGCAGTTTATCATGGGTTAGCTCCTACGAGCAGTACTTC. V and J are TRBV27 and TRBJ2-7; no clear D. CDR3 length: 15 residues. Germline V gives CDR1 MNHEY, CDR2 SMNVEV (reference sequence). V dropped 0 bases and J dropped 0 bases, with 9 bases sitting between them.